A few counts support the clone carrying this T cell receptor beta chain. Its antigen remains unidentified. The sample belongs to a study of T cell responses to AZD1222 COVID-19 vaccine. Study-level findings and limits: In a largely white British group with more females than males, clonal diversity was possibly underestimated. Increased Spike-specific TCR breadth and depth were observed after two AZD1222 doses. Unmutated regions of variants are reportedly targeted by nearly half of spike-specific TCRs.

Some clones are missing from TCRdb's copy, which holds only in-frame ones; the method was immunoSEQ multiplex PCR. The sample contains approximately 110,000 clones, approximately 90% of which appear only once. The germline CDR1 and CDR2 sequences are LNHDA and SQIVND (reference sequence). V was clipped by 5 bases and J by 7 bases; unmatched bases: 8. This CDR3 contains 15 residues. The clonotype was recovered from an adult who received the AZD1222 COVID-19 vaccine. The J gene is TRBJ1-4, the V gene TRBV19; 9 bases agree with TRBD1. The sequencing here drew on peripheral blood, taken 28 days after the second AZD1222 dose. CDR3 sequence reads: CASSVTGGASEKLFF. The DNA of the CDR3 is TGTGCCAGTAGTGTCACAGGGGGCGCTTCTGAAAAACTGTTTTTT.